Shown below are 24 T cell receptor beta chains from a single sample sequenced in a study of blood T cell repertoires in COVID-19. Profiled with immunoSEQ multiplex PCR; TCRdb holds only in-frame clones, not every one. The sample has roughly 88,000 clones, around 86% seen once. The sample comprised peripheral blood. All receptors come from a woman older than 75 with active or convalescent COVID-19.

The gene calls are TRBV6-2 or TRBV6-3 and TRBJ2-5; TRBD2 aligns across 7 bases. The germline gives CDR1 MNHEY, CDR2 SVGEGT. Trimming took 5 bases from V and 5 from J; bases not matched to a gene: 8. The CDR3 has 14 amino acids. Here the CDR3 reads CASSVGGEGETQYF. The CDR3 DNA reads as TGTGCCAGCAGTGTGGGCGGGGAGGGGGAGACCCAGTACTTC.

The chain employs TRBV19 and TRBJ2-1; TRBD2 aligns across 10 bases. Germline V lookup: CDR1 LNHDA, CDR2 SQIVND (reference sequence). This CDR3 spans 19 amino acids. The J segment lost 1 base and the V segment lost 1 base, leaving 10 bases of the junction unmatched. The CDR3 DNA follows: TGTGCCAGTAGTATAGCCCCGGCTAGCGGGAGAATGTCCTACAATGAGCAGTTCTTC. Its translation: CASSIAPASGRMSYNEQFF. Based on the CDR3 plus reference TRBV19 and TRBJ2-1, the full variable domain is DGGITQSPKYLFRKEGQNVTLSCEQNLNHDAMYWYRQDPGQGLRLIYYSQIVNDFQKGDIAEGYSVSREKKESFPLTVTSAQKNPTAFYLCASSIAPASGRMSYNEQFFGPGTRLTVL.

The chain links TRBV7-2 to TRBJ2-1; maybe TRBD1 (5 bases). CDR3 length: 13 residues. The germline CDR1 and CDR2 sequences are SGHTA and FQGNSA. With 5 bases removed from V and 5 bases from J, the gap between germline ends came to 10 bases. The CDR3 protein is CASSPVGHNEQFF. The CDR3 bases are TGTGCCAGCAGCCCGGTGGGGCACAATGAGCAGTTCTTC.

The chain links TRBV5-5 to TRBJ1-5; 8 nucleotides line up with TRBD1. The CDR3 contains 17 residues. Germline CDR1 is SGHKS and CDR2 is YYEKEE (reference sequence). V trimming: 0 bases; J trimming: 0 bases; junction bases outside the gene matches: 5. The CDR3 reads CASSLDPRGLSNQPQHF. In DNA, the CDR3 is TGTGCCAGCAGCTTGGACCCCAGGGGGCTTAGCAATCAGCCCCAGCATTTT.

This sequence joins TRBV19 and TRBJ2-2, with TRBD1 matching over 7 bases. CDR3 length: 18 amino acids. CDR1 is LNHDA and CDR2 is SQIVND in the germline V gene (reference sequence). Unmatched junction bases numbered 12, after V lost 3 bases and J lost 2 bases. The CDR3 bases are TGTGCCAGTAGTATTGGGACAGCTGGGTTTTCTAACACCGGGGAGCTGTTTTTT. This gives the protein CASSIGTAGFSNTGELFF. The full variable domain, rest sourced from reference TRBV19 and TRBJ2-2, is DGGITQSPKYLFRKEGQNVTLSCEQNLNHDAMYWYRQDPGQGLRLIYYSQIVNDFQKGDIAEGYSVSREKKESFPLTVTSAQKNPTAFYLCASSIGTAGFSNTGELFFGEGSRLTVL.

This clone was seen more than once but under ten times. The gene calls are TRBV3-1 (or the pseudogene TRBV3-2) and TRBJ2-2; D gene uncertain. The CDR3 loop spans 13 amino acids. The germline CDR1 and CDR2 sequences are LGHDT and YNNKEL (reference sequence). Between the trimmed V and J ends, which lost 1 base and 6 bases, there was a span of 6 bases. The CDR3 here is CASSQVSSGELFF. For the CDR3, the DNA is TGTGCCAGCAGCCAAGTAAGCTCCGGGGAGCTGTTTTTT.

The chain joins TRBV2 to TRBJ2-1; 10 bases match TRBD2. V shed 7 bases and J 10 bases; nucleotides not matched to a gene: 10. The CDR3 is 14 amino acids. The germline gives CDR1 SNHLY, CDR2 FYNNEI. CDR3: CASIIGSGGAEQFF. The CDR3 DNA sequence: TGTGCCAGCATCATAGGAAGCGGGGGGGCGGAGCAGTTCTTC.

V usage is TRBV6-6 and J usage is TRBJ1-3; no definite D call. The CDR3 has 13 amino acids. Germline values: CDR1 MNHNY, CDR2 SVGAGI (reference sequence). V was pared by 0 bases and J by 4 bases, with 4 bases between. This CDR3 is CASSYSSGNTIYF. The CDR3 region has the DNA TGTGCCAGCAGTTACTCGTCAGGAAACACCATATATTTT.

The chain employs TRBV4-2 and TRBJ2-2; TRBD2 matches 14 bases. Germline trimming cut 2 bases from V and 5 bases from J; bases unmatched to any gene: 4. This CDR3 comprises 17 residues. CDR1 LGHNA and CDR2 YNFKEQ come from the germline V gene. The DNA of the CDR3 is TGTGCCAGCAGCCAACTCGGACTAGCGGGAGGAACCGGGGAGCTGTTTTTT. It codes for CASSQLGLAGGTGELFF.

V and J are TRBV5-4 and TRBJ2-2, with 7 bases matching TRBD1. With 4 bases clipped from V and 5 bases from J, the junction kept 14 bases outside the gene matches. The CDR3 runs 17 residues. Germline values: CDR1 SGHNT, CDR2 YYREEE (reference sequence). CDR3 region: CASSLPIGRTGTGELFF. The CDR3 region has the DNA TGTGCCAGCAGCCTACCCATCGGCCGGACAGGAACCGGGGAGCTGTTTTTT.

The CDR3 spells CATSREWGGGRADTQYF. The CDR3 DNA is TGTGCCACCAGCAGAGAGTGGGGCGGGGGAAGGGCAGATACGCAGTATTTT. The chain employs TRBV15 and TRBJ2-3; TRBD2 aligns across 7 bases. CDR3 length: 17 residues. After removal of 0 bases from V and 4 bases from J, the junction contained 10 bases not matched to a gene. Per germline, CDR1 LNHNV and CDR2 YYDKDF (reference sequence).

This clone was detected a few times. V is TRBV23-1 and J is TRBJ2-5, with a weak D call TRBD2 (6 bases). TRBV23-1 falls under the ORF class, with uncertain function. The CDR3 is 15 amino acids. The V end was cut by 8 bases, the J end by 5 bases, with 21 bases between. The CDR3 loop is CASPPGEAPWETQYF. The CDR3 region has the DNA TGCGCCAGCCCACCGGGGGAGGCCCCGTGGGAGACCCAGTACTTC.

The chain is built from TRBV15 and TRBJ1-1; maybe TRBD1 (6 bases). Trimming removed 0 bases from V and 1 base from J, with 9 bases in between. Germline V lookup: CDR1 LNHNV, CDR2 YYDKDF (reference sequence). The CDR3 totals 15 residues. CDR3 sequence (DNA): TGTGCCACCAGCAGAGATGCACAGGGGAACACTGAAGCTTTCTTT. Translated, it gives CATSRDAQGNTEAFF.

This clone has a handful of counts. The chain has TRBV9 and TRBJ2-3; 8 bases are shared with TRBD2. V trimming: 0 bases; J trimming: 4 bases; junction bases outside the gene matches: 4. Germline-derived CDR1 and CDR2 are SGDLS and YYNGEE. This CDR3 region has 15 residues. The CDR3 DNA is TGTGCCAGCAGCGTAGGGGCGGGGGGTCCAGATACGCAGTATTTT. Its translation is CASSVGAGGPDTQYF.

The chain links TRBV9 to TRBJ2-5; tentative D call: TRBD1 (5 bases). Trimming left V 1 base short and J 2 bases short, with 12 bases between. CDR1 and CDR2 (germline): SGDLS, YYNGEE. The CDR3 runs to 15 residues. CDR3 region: CASSVTVGRQETQYF. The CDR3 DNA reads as TGTGCCAGCAGCGTAACGGTGGGGCGGCAAGAGACCCAGTACTTC.

This chain's CDR3 is CASSDRHNEQFF. DNA for the CDR3: TGTGCCAGCAGCGACAGGCACAATGAGCAGTTCTTC. The chain recombines TRBV7-9 with TRBJ2-1; D perhaps matches TRBD1 (6 bases). The CDR3 is made up of 12 amino acids. V lost 5 bases and J 5 bases, leaving 7 bases between the germline ends. From germline, CDR1 is SEHNR and CDR2 FQNEAQ (reference sequence).

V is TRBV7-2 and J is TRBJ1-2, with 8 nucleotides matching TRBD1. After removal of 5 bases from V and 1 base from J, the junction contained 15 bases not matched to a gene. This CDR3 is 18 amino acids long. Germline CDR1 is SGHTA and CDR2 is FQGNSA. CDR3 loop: CASSQVVGQGEGNYGYTF. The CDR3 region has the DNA TGTGCCAGCAGCCAAGTGGTCGGACAGGGTGAGGGTAACTATGGCTACACCTTC.

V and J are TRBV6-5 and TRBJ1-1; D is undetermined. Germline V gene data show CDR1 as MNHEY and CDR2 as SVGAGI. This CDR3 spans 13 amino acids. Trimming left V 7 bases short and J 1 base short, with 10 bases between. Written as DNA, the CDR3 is TGTGCCAGCACAAGAGCAGGGAACACTGAAGCTTTCTTT. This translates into CASTRAGNTEAFF.

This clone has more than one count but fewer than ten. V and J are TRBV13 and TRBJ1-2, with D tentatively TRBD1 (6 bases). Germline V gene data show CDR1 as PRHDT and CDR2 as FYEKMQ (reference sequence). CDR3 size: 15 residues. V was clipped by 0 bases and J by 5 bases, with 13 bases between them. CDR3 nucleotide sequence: TGTGCCAGCAGCTTAGGGGAAGGGGGAGTTTATGGCTACACCTTC. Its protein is CASSLGEGGVYGYTF.

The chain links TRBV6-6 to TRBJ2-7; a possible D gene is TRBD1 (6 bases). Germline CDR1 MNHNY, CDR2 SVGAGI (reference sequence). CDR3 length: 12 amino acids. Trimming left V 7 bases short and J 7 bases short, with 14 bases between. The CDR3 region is CASNKGDREQYF. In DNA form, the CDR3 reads TGTGCCAGCAATAAGGGGGACCGGGAGCAGTACTTC.

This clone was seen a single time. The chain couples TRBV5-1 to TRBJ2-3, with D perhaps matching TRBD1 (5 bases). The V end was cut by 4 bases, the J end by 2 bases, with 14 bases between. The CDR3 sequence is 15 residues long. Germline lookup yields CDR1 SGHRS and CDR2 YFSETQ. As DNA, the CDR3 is TGCGCCAGCAGCCGAACCATGGACACCACAGATACGCAGTATTTT. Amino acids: CASSRTMDTTDTQYF.

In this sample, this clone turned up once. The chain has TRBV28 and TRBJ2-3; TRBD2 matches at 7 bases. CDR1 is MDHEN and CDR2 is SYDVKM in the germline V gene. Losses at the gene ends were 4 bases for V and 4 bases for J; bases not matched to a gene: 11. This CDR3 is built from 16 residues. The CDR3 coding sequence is TGTGCCAGCAGTTCCTCTGCGGGAGTAAGCGCAGATACGCAGTATTTT. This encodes CASSSSAGVSADTQYF.

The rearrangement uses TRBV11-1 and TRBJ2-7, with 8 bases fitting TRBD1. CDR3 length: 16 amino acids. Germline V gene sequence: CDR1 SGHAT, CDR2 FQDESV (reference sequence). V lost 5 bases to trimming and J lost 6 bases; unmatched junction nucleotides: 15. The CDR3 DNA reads TGTGCCAGCAGCCCCTTTGGACAGGGCTCTTCCCGCGAGCAGTACTTC. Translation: CASSPFGQGSSREQYF.

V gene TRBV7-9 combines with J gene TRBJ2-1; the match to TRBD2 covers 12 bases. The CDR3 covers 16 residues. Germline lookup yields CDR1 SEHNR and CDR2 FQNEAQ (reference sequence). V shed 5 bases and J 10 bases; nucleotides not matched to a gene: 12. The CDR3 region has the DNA TGTGCCAGCAGCACTCCGACGACTAGCGGGAGCGACGAGCAGTTCTTC. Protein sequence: CASSTPTTSGSDEQFF.